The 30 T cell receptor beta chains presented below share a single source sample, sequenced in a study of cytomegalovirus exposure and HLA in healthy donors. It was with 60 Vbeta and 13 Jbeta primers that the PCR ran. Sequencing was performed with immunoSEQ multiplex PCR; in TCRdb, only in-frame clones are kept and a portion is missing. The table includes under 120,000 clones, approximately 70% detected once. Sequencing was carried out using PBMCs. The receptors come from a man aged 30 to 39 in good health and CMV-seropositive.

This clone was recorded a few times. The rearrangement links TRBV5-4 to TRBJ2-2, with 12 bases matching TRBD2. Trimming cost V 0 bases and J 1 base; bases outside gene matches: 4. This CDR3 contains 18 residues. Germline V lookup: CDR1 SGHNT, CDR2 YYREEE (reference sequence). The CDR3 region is CASSLVASGGGNTGELFF. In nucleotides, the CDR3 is TGTGCCAGCAGCTTGGTCGCTAGCGGGGGGGGGAACACCGGGGAGCTGTTTTTT.

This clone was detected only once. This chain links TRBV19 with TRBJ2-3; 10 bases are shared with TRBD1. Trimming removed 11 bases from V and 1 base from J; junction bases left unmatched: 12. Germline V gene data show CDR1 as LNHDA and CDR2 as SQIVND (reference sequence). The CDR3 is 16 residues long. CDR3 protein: CAGTRQGAERTDTQYF. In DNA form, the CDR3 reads TGTGCCGGCACCCGACAGGGGGCTGAACGCACAGATACGCAGTATTTT.

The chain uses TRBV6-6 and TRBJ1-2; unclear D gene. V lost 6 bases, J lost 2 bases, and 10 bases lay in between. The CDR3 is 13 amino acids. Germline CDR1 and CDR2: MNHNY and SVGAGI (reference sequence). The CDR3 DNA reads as TGTGCCAGCAGCCCGACACGGAACTATGGCTACACCTTC. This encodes CASSPTRNYGYTF.

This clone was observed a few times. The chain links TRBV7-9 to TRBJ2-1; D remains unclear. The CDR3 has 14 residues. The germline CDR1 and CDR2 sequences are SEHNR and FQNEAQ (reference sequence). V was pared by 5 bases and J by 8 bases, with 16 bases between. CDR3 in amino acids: CASSRPDGSHEQFF. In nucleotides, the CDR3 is TGTGCCAGCAGCCGACCTGACGGTAGCCATGAGCAGTTCTTC. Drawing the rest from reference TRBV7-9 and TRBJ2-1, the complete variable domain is DTGVSQNPRHKITKRGQNVTFRCDPISEHNRLYWYRQTLGQGPEFLTYFQNEAQLEKSRLLSDRFSAERPKGSFSTLEIQRTEQGDSAMYLCASSRPDGSHEQFFGPGTRLTVL.

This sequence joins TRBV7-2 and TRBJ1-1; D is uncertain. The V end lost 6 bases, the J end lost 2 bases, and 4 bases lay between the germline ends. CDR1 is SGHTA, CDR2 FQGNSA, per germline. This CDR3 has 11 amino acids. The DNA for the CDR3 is TGTGCCAGCAGAGCAAACACTGAAGCTTTCTTT. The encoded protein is CASRANTEAFF.

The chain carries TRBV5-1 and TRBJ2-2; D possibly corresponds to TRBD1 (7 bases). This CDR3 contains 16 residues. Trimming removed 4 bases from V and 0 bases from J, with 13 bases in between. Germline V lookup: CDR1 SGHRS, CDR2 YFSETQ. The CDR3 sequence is CASSIGGGANTGELFF. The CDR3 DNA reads TGCGCCAGCAGCATAGGAGGGGGCGCGAACACCGGGGAGCTGTTTTTT.

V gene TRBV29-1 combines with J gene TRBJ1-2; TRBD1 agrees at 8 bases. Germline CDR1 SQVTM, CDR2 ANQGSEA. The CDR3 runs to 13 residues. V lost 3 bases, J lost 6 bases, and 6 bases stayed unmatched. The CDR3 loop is CSVDQGARNGYTF. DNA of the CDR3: TGCAGCGTTGATCAGGGGGCTCGGAATGGCTACACCTTC.

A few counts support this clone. This CDR3 is CASSPFRDWETGELFF. The CDR3 coding sequence is TGTGCCAGCAGTCCATTCCGGGACTGGGAAACGGGGGAGCTGTTTTTT. The chain is built from TRBV27 and TRBJ2-2; D possibly corresponds to TRBD2 (6 bases). V shed 5 bases and J shed 8 bases, with 21 bases lying between them. Germline CDR1 and CDR2: MNHEY and SMNVEV (reference sequence). The CDR3 is 16 amino acids.

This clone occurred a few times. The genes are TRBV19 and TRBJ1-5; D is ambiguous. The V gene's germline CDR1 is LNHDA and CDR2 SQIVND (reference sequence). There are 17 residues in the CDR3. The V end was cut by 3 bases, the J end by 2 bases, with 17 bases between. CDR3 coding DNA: TGTGCCAGTAGTATTTTCTTGAGGGTTACGGGCAATCAGCCCCAGCATTTT. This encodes CASSIFLRVTGNQPQHF.

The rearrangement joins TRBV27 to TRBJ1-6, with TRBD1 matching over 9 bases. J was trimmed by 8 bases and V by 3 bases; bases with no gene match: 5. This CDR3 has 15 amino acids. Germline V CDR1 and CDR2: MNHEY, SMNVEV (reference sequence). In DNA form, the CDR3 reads TGTGCCAGCAGTTTGTCACGGACAGGGGATTCACCCCTCCACTTT. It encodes CASSLSRTGDSPLHF.

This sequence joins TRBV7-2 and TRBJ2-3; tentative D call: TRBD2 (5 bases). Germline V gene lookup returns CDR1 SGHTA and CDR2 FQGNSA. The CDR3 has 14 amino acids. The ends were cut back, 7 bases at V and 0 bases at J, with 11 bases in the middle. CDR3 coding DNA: TGTGCCAGCACCCCGGACTTTAGCACAGATACGCAGTATTTT. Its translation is CASTPDFSTDTQYF.

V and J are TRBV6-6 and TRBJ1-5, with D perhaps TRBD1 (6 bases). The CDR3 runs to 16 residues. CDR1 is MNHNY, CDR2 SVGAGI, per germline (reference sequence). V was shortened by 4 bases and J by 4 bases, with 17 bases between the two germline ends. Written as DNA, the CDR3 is TGTGCCAGCAGTTCCCGCAGGGGAGGGTCAAATCAGCCCCAGCATTTT. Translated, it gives CASSSRRGGSNQPQHF.

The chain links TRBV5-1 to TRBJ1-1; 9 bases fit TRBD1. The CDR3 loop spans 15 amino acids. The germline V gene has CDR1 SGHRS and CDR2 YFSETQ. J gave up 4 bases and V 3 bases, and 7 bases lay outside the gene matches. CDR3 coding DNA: TGCGCCAGCAGCTGGGAACCGGGACAGGGCACTGAAGCTTTCTTT. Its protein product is CASSWEPGQGTEAFF.

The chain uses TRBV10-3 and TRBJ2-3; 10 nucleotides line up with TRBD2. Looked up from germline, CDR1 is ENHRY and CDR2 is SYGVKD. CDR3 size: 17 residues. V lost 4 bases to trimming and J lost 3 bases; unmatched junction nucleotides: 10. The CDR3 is CAISVATSGLTTDTQYF. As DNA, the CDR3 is TGTGCCATCAGTGTTGCGACTAGCGGGCTAACTACAGATACGCAGTATTTT.

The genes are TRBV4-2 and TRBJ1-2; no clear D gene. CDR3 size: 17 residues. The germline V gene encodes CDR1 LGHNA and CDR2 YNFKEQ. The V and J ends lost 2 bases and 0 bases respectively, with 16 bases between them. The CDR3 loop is CASSQSGTRFTNYGYTF. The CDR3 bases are TGTGCCAGCAGCCAAAGTGGTACGAGATTCACTAACTATGGCTACACCTTC.

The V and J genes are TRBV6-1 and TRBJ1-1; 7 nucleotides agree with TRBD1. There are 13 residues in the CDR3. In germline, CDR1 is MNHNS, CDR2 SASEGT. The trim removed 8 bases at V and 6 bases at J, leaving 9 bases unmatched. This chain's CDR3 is CASVKTGISEAFF. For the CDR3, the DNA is TGTGCCAGCGTAAAGACAGGGATCTCTGAAGCTTTCTTT.

The CDR3 region has the DNA TGTGCCAGCAGCTTAGAGACACGGAACACTGAAGCTTTCTTT. Residues: CASSLETRNTEAFF. This chain uses TRBV13 with TRBJ1-1; D not certain. From germline, CDR1 is PRHDT and CDR2 FYEKMQ (reference sequence). This CDR3 is built from 14 residues. The ends were cut back, 1 base at V and 1 base at J, with 7 bases in the middle. Using reference TRBV13 and TRBJ1-1 for the parts outside the CDR3, the full variable domain is AAGVIQSPRHLIKEKRETATLKCYPIPRHDTVYWYQQGPGQDPQFLISFYEKMQSDKGSIPDRFSAQQFSDYHSELNMSSLELGDSALYFCASSLETRNTEAFFGQGTRLTVV.

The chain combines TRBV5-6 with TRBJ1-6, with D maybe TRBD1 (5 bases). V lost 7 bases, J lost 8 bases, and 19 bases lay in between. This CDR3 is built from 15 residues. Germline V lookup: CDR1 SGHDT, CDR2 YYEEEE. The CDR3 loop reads CASCPRGRVDSPLHF. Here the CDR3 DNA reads TGTGCCAGCTGCCCCCGCGGCAGGGTTGATTCACCCCTCCACTTT.

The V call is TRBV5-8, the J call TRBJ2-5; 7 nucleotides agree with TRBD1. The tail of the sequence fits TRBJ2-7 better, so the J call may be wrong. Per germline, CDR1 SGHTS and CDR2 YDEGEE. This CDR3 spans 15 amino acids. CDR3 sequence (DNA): TGTGCCAGCAGCGCAACAGGGGAAGCCTCCTACGAGCAGTACTTC. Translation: CASSATGEASYEQYF.

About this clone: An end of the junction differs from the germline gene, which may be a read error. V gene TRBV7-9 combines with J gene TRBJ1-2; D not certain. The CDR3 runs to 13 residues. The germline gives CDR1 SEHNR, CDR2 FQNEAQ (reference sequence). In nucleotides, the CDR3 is TGTTCCAGCAGCTTAAGTCTCCCGGGTGGCTACACCTTC. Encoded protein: CSSSLSLPGGYTF.

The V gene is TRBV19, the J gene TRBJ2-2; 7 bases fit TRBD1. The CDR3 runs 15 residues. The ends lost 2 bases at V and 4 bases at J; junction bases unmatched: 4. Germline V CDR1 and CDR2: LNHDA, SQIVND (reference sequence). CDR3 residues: CASSIPDRPTGELFF. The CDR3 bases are TGTGCCAGTAGTATACCGGACAGGCCCACCGGGGAGCTGTTTTTT.

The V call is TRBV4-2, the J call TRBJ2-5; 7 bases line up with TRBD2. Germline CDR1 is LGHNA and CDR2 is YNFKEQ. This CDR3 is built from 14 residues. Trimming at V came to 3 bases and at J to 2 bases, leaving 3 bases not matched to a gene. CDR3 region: CASSHGGGQETQYF. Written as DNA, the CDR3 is TGTGCCAGCAGCCATGGGGGGGGGCAAGAGACCCAGTACTTC.

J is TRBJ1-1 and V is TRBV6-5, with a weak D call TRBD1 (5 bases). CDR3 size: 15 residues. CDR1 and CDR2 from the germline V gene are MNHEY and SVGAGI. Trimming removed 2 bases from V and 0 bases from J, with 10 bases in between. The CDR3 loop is CASSYLDTLNTEAFF. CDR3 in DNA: TGTGCCAGCAGTTACCTGGACACCCTGAACACTGAAGCTTTCTTT.

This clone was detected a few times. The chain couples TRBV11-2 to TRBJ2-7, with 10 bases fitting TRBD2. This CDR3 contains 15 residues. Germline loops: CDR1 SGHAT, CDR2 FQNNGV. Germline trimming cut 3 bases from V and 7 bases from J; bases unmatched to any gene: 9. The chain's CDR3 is CASSLGLAGGEEQYF. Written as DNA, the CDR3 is TGTGCCAGCAGCTTGGGATTAGCGGGGGGTGAAGAGCAGTACTTC.

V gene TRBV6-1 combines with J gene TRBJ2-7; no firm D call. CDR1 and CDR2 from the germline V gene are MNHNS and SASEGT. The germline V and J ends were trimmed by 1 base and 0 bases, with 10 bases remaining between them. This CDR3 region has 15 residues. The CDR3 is CASSEGAANSYEQYF. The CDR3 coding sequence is TGTGCCAGCAGTGAAGGGGCCGCGAACTCCTACGAGCAGTACTTC.

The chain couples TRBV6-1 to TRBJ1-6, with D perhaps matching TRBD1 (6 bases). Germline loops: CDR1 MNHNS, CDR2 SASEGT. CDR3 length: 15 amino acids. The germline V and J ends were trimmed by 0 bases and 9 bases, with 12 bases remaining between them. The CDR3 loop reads CASSEAGHLSSPLHF. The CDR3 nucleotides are TGTGCCAGCAGTGAAGCGGGACACCTTAGTTCACCCCTCCACTTT.

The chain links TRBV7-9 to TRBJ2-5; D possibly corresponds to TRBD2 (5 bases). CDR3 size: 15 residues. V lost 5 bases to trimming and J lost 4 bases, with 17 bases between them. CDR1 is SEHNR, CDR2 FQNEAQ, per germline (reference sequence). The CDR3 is CASSPLWGEGETQYF. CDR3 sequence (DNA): TGTGCCAGCAGCCCCTTGTGGGGTGAGGGAGAGACCCAGTACTTC.

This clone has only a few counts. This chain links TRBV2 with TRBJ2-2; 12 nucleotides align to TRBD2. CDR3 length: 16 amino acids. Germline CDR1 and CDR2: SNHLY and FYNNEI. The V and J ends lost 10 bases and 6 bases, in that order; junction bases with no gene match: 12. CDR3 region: CATSASGGALPGELFF. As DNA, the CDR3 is TGTGCCACCTCCGCTAGCGGGGGGGCCCTACCCGGGGAGCTGTTTTTT.

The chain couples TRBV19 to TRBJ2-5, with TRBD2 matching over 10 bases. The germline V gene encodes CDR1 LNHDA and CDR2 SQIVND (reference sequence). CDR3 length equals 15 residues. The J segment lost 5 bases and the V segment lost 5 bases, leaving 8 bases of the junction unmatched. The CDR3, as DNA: TGTGCCAGTAGTGATTCTAGCGGGAGATTGGAGACCCAGTACTTC. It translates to CASSDSSGRLETQYF.

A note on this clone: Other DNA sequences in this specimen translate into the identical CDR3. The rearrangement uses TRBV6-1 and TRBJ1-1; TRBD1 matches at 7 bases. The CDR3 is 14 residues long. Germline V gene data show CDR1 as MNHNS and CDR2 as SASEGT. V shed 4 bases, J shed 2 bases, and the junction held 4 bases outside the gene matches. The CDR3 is CASSATGENTEAFF. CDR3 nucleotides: TGTGCCAGCAGTGCAACAGGGGAAAACACTGAAGCTTTCTTT.